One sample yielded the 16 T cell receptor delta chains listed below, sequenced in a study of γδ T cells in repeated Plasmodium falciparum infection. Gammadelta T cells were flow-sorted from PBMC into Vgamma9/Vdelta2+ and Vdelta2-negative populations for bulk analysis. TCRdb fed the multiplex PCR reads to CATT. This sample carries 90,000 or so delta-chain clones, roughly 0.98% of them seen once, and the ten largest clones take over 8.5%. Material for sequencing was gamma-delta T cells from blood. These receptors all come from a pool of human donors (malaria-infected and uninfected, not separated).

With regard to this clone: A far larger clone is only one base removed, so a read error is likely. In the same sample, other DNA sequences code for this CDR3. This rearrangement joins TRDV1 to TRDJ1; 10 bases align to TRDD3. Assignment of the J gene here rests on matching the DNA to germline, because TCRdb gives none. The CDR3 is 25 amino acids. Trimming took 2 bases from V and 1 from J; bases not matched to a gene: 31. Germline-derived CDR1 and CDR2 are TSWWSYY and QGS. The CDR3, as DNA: TGTGCTCTTGGGGAAATTAGAAATCAGCCAGAAAGGGGCGTACTGGGGGATTTTCCCACCGATAAACTCATCTTT. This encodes CALGEIRNQPERGVLGDFPTDKLIF.

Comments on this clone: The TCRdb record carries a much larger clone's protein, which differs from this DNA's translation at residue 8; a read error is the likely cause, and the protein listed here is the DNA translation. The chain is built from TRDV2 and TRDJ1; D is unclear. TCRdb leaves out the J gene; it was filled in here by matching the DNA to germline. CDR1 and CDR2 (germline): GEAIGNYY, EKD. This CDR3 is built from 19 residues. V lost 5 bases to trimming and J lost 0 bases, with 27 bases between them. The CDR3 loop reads CACVGTWEGISLHTDKLIF. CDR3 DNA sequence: TGTGCCTGTGTGGGCACTTGGGAAGGAATCTCACTCCACACCGATAAACTCATCTTT.

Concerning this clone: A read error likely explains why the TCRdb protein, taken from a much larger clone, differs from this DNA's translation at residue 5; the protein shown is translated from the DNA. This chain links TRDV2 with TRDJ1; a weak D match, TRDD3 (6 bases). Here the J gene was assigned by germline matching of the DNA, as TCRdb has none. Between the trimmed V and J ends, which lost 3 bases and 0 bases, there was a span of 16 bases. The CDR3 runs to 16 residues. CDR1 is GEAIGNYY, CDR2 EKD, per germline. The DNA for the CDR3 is TGTGCCTGTGACGCCGTAGGGGTGGGGGACACCGATAAACTCATCTTT. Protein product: CACDAVGVGDTDKLIF.

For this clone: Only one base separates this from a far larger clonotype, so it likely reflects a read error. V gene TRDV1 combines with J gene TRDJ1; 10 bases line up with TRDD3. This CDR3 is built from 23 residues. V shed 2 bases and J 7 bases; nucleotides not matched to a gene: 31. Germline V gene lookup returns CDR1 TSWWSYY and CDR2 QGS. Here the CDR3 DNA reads TGTGCTCTTGGGGAAGGGGGTCCTACGTCTTGGGGGATACTGTTAGTCGGGAGTGGTAAACTCATCTTT. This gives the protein CALGEGGPTSWGILLVGSGKLIF.

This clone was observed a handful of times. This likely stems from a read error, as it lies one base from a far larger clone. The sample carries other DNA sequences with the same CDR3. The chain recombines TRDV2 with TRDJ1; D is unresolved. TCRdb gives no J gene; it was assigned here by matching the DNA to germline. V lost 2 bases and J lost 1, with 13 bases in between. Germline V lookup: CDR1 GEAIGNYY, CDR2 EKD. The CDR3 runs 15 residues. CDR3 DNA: TGTGCCTGTGACATTCTTGGAATGGGCACCGATAAACTCATCTTT. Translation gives CACDILGMGTDKLIF.

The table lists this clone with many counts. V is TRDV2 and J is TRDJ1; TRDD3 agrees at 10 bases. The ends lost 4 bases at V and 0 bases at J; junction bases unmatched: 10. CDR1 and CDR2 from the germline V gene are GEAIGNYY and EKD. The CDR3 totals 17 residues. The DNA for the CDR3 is TGTGCCTGTGATGGATACTGGGGGATCTCGTACACCGATAAACTCATCTTT. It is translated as CACDGYWGISYTDKLIF.

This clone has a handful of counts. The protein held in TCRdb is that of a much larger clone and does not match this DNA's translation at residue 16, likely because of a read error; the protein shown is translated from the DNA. The CDR3 coding sequence is TGTGCCTGTTATACCGTACTGGGGGATACTCAGTACACCGATAAACCCATCTTT. Protein product: CACYTVLGDTQYTDKPIF. The V gene is TRDV2; the J gene was not called; the table calls TRDD3, which could not be checked here. Germline assignment: CDR1 GEAIGNYY and CDR2 EKD. This CDR3 is built from 18 residues.

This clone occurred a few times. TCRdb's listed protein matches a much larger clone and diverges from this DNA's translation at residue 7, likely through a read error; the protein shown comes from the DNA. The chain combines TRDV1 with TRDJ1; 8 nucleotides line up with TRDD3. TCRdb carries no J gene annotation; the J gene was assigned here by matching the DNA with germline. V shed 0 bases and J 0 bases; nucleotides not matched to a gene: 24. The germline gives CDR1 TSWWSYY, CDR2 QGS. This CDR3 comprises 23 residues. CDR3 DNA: TGTGCTCTTGGGGAACTTCTCTACGGCTGGGGGAAGCGGCTCTATCGAAACACCGATAAACTCATCTTT. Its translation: CALGELLYGWGKRLYRNTDKLIF.

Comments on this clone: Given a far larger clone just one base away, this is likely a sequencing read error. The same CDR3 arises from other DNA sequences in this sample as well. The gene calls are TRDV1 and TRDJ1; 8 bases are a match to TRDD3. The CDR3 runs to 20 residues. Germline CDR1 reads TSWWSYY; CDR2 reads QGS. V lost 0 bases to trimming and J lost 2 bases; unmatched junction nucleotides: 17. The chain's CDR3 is CALGELELRGDKVYTDKLIF. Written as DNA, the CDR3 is TGTGCTCTTGGGGAACTGGAACTTCGGGGGGATAAGGTATATACCGATAAACTCATCTTT.

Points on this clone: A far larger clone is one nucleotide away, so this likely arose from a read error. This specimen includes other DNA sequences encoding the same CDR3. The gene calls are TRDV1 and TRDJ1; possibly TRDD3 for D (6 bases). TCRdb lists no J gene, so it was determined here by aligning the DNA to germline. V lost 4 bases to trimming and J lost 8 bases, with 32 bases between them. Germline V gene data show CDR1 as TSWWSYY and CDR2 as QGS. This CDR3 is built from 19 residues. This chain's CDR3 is CALGVPTATEGIGRTKLIF. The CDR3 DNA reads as TGTGCTCTTGGGGTCCCCACCGCTACGGAAGGGATAGGGAGAACCAAACTCATCTTT.

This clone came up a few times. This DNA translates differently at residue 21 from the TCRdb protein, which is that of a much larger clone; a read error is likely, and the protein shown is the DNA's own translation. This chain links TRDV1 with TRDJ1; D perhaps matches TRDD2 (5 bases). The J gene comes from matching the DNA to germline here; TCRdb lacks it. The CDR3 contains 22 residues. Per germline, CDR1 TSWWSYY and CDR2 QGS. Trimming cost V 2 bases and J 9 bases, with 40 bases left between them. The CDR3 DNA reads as TGTGCTCTTGGGGAAAGGGCCTACGGAGGTGCCATCATACCACTCTCGACAGCACAACTCATCTTT. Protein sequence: CALGERAYGGAIIPLSTAQLIF.

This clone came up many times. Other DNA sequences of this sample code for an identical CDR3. This CDR3 reads CACDRSGHTGGPFDTDKLIF. For the CDR3, the DNA is TGTGCCTGTGACCGTTCCGGCCATACTGGGGGACCATTTGACACCGATAAACTCATCTTT. This chain links TRDV2 with TRDJ1, with TRDD3 matching 9 bases. The V gene's germline CDR1 is GEAIGNYY and CDR2 EKD. The CDR3 sequence is 20 residues long. Germline trimming cut 3 bases from V and 0 bases from J; bases unmatched to any gene: 19.

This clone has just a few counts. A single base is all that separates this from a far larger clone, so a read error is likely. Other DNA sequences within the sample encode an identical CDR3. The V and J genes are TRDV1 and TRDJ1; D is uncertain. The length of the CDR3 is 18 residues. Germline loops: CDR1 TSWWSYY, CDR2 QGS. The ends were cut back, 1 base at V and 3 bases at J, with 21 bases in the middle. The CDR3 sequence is CALGERRLVPFSADKLIF. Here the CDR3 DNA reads TGTGCTCTTGGGGAACGACGCCTAGTTCCATTTTCGGCCGATAAACTCATCTTT.

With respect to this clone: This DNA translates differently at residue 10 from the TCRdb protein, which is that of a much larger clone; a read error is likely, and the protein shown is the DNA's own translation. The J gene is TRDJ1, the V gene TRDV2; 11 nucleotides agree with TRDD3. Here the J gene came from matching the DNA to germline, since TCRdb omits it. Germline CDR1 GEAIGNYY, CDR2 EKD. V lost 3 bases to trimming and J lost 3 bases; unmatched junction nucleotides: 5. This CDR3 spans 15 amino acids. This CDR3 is CACDQLGDRPDKLIF. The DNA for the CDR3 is TGTGCCTGTGACCAACTGGGGGATAGGCCCGATAAACTCATCTTT.

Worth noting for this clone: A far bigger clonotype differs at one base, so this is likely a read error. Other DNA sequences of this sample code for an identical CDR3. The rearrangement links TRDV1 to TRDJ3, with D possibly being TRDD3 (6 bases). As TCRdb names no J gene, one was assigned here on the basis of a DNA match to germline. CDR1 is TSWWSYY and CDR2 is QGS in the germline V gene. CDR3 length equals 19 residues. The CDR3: CALGEPGELGIWDTRQMFF. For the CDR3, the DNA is TGCGCTCTTGGGGAACCGGGCGAATTGGGGATCTGGGACACCCGACAGATGTTTTTC.

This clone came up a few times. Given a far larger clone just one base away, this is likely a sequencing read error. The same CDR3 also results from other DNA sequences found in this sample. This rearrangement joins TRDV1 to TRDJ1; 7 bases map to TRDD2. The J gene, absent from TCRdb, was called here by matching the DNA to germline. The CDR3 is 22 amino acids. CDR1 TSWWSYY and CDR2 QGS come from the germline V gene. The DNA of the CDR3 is TGTGCTCTTGGGGAACTCAACTGCATCATAAAGGCCTTCCTTATAGGAACCGACAAACTCATCTTT. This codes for CALGELNCIIKAFLIGTDKLIF.